This T cell receptor beta chain was retrieved from a study of CD8+CD57+ T cells in acquired aplastic anemia. Study as a whole: The DNA of sorted CD4+ and CD8+ cells averaged about 3 ug.

Overall study findings and caveats: Patients and controls shared twenty-nine CD8+ CDR3 sequences.

Genomic DNA was employed as the template in profiling TCR beta VDJ and CDR3. TCRdb processed the reads anew with MiXCR; each CDR3 protein has one entry. The data hold just over 200,000 distinct CDR3 sequences, with over 55% observed a single time. V was clipped by 4 bases and J by 3 bases, with 15 bases between them. Germline V lookup: CDR1 MGHDK, CDR2 SYGVNS. The CDR3 is 15 amino acids. Those patients picked for sequencing had displayed CD8+CD57+ cell expansion on flow cytometry. Among the patients, all had severe acquired aplastic anemia. Patients were treatment-naive when blood was sampled. This clonotype was observed a single time. Its antigen is currently unknown.

The sequence derives from a human donor with aplastic anemia. What was sequenced was sorted CD4+, CD8+, or CD8+CD57+ T cells (not recorded which) from PBMCs. The chain joins TRBV25-1 to TRBJ1-1; D call uncertain. CDR3 bases: TGTGCCAGCAGTGGACTCGAAGCCTGGGACACTGAAGCTTTCTTT. Translated, it gives CASSGLEAWDTEAFF.